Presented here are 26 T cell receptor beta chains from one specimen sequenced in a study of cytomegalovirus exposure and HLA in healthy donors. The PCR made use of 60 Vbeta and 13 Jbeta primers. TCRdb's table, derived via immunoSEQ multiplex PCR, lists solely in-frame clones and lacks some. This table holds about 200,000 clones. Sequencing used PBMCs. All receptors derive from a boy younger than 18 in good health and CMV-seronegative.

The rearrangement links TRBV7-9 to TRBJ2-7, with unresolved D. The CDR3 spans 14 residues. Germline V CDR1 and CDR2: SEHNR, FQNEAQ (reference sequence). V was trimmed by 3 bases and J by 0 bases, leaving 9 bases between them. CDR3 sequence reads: CASSFGQSSYEQYF. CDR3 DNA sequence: TGTGCCAGCAGCTTTGGGCAGAGCTCCTACGAGCAGTACTTC. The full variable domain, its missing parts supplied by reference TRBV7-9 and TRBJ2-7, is DTGVSQNPRHKITKRGQNVTFRCDPISEHNRLYWYRQTLGQGPEFLTYFQNEAQLEKSRLLSDRFSAERPKGSFSTLEIQRTEQGDSAMYLCASSFGQSSYEQYFGPGTRLTVT.

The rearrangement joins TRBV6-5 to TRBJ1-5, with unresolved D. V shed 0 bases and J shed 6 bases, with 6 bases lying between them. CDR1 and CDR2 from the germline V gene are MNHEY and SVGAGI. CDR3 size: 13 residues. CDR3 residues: CASSYSRGQPQHF. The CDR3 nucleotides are TGTGCCAGCAGTTACTCTCGAGGTCAGCCCCAGCATTTT.

CDR3 sequence (DNA): TGTGCCAGCAGCTTAGTCGGCCCGGGACTCATAGGGGGCTACACCTTC. It codes for CASSLVGPGLIGGYTF. V and J are TRBV7-6 and TRBJ1-2; possible D gene TRBD1, 5 bases. V was clipped by 1 base and J by 8 bases, with 20 bases between them. CDR1 and CDR2 from the germline V gene are SGHVS and FNYEAQ. This CDR3 is built from 16 residues.

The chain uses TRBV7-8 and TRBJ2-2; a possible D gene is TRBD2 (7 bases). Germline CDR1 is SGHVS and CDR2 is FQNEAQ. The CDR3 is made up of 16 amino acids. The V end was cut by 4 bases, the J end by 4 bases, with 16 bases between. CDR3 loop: CASSSNGGPGTGELFF. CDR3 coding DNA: TGTGCCAGCAGCTCGAACGGGGGGCCGGGCACCGGGGAGCTGTTTTTT. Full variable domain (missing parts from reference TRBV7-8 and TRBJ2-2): GAGVSQSPRYKVAKRGQDVALRCDPISGHVSLFWYQQALGQGPEFLTYFQNEAQLDKSGLPSDRFFAERPEGSVSTLKIQRTQQEDSAVYLCASSSNGGPGTGELFFGEGSRLTVL.

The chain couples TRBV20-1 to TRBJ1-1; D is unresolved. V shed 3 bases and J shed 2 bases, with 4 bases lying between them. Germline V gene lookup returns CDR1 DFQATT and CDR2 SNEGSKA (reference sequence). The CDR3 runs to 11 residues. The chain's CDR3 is CSASLNTEAFF. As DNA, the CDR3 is TGCAGTGCTAGTTTAAACACTGAAGCTTTCTTT.

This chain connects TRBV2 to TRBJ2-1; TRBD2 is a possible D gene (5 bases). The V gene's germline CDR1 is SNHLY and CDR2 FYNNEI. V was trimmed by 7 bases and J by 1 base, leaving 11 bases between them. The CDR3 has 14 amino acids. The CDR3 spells CASIPGVSYNEQFF. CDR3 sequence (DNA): TGTGCCAGCATTCCCGGGGTATCCTACAATGAGCAGTTCTTC.

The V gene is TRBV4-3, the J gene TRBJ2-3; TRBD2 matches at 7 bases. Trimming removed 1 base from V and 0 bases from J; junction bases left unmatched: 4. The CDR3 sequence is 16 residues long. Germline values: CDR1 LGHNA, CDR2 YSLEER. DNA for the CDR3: TGCGCCAGCAGCCAAGTTTGGGGAGGGAGCACAGATACGCAGTATTTT. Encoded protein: CASSQVWGGSTDTQYF.

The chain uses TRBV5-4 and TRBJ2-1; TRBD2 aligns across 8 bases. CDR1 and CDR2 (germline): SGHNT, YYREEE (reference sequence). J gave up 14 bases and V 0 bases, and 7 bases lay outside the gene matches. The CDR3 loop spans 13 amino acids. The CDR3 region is CASSLAGGGPEFF. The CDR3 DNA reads TGTGCCAGCAGCTTGGCCGGGGGGGGGCCGGAGTTCTTC. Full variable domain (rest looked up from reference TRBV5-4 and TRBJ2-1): ETGVTQSPTHLIKTRGQQVTLRCSSQSGHNTVSWYQQALGQGPQFIFQYYREEENGRGNFPPRFSGLQFPNYSSELNVNALELDDSALYLCASSLAGGGPEFFGPGTRLTVL.

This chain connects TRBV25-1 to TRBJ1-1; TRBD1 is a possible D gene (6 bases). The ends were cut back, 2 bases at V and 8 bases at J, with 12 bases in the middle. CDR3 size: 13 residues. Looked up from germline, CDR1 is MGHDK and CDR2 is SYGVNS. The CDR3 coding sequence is TGTGCCAGCAGTGAAATGTCGGGGACAGAAGCTTTCTTT. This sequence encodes CASSEMSGTEAFF.

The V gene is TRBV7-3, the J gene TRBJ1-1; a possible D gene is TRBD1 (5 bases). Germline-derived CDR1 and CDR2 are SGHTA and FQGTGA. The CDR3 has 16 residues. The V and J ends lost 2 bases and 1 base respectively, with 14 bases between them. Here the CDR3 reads CASSLLGSGQNTEAFF. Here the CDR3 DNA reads TGTGCCAGCAGCTTATTGGGTTCTGGACAGAACACTGAAGCTTTCTTT.

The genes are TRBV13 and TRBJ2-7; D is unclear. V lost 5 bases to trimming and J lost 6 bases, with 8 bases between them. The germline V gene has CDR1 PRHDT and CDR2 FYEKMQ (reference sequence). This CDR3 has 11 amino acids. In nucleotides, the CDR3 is TGTGCCAGCAGCCTTTACTTCGAGCAGTACTTC. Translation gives CASSLYFEQYF. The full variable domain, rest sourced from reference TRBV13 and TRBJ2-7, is AAGVIQSPRHLIKEKRETATLKCYPIPRHDTVYWYQQGPGQDPQFLISFYEKMQSDKGSIPDRFSAQQFSDYHSELNMSSLELGDSALYFCASSLYFEQYFGPGTRLTVT.

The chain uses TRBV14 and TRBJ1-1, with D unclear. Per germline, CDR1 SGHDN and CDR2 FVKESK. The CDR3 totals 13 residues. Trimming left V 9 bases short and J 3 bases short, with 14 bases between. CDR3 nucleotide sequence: TGTGCCAGTGAGGGCTGGGCGGACACTGAAGCTTTCTTT. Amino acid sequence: CASEGWADTEAFF.

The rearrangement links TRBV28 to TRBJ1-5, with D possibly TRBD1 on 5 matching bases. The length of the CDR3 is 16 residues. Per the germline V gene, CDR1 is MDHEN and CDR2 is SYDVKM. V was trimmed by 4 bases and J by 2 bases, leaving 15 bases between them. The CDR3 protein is CASSSGSGRRNQPQHF. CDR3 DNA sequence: TGTGCCAGCAGTTCTGGTTCAGGGCGGCGCAATCAGCCCCAGCATTTT.

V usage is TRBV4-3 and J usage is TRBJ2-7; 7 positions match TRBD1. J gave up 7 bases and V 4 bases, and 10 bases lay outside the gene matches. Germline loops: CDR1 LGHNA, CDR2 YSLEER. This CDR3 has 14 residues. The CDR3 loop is CASSLSQGEGEQYF. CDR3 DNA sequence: TGCGCCAGCAGCCTAAGTCAGGGGGAAGGGGAGCAGTACTTC.

The CDR3 is CASKIGTSPHEQFF. In DNA, the CDR3 is TGTGCCAGCAAGATTGGGACTAGCCCGCATGAGCAGTTCTTC. This chain uses TRBV2 with TRBJ2-1; 9 bases line up with TRBD2. Losses at the gene ends were 7 bases for V and 8 bases for J; bases not matched to a gene: 9. The CDR3 runs to 14 residues. The germline CDR1 and CDR2 sequences are SNHLY and FYNNEI.

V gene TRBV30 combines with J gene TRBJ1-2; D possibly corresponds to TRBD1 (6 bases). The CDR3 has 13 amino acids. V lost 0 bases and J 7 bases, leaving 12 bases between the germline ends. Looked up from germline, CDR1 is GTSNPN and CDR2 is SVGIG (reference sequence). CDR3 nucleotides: TGTGCCTGGAGTGTCGGCAGGGGTTCTGGCTACACCTTC. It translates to CAWSVGRGSGYTF.

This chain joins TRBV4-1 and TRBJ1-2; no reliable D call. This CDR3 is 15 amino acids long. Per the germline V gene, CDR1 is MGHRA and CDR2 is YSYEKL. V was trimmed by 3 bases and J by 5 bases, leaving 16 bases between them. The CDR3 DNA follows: TGCGCCAGCAGCCAGGGTGAGATGTTACAGTATGGCTACACCTTC. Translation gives CASSQGEMLQYGYTF.

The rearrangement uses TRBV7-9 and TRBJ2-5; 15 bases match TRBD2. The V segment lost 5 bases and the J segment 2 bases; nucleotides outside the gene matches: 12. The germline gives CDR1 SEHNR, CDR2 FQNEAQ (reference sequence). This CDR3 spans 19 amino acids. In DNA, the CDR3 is TGTGCCAGCAGCCGAGGACTAGCGGGGGGGGAGAAAACTCAAGAGACCCAGTACTTC. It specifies CASSRGLAGGEKTQETQYF.

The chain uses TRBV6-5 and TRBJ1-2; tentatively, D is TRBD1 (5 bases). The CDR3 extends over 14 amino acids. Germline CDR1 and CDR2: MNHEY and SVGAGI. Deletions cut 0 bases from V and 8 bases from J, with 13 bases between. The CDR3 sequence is CASSYSWGQGGYTF. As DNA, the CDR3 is TGTGCCAGCAGTTACTCATGGGGTCAGGGAGGCTACACCTTC.

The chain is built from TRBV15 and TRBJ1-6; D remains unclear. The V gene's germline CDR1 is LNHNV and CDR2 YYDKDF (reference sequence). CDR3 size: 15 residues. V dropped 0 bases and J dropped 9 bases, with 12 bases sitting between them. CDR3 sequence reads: CATSRDRASGSPLHF. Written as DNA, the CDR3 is TGTGCCACCAGCAGAGATCGGGCCAGCGGTTCACCCCTCCACTTT. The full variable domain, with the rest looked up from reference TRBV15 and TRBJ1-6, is DAMVIQNPRYQVTQFGKPVTLSCSQTLNHNVMYWYQQKSSQAPKLLFHYYDKDFNNEADTPDNFQSRRPNTSFCFLDIRSPGLGDTAMYLCATSRDRASGSPLHFGNGTRLTVT.

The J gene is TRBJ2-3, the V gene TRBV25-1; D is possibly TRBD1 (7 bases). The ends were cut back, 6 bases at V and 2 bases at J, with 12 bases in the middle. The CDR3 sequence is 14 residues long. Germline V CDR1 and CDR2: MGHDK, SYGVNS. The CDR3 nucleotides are TGTGCCAGCAGGGCGGGACAGTACACAGATACGCAGTATTTT. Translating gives CASRAGQYTDTQYF.

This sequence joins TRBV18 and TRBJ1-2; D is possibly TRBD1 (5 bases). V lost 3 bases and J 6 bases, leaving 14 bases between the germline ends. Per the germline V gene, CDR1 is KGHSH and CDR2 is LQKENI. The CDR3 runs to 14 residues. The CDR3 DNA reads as TGTGCCAGCTCACCCGGGTCGGGGGTGGATGGCTACACCTTC. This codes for CASSPGSGVDGYTF.

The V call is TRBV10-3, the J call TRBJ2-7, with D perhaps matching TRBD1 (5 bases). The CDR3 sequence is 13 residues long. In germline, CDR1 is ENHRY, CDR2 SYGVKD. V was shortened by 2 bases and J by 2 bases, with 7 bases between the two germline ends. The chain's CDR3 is CAISEGQPYEQYF. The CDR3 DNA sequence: TGTGCCATCAGTGAGGGACAACCCTACGAGCAGTACTTC.

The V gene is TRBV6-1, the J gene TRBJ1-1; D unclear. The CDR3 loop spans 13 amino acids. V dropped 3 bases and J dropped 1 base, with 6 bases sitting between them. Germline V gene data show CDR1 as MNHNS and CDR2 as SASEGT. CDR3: CASSDGQNTEAFF. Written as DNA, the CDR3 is TGTGCCAGCAGTGATGGGCAGAACACTGAAGCTTTCTTT.

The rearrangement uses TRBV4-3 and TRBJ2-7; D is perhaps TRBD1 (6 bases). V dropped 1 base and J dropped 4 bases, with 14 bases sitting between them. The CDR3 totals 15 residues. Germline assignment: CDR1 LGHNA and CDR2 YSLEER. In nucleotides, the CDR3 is TGCGCCAGCAGCCAAGTTACGTACAGGGAGTACGAGCAGTACTTC. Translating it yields CASSQVTYREYEQYF.

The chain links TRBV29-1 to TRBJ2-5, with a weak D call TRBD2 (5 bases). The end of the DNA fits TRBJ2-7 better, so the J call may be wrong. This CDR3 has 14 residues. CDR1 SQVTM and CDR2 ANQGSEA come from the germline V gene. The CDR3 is CSVSDLGVTYEQYF. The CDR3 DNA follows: TGCAGCGTCAGCGACCTCGGGGTCACCTACGAGCAGTACTTC.